The rows below give T cell receptor beta chains drawn from one sample of a study of T cell changes during pregnancy in multiple sclerosis. The table came from immunoSEQ multiplex PCR; TCRdb's copy has only in-frame clones and leaves some out. Of some 52,000 clones listed, around 94% were seen once; the top ten hold around 0.38%. Sequenced material: CD4+ T cells from peripheral blood mononuclear cells, taken before pregnancy. These receptor sequences come from a female donor with multiple sclerosis, enrolled in a pregnancy study. Each CDR3 is given with its conserved first and last residue. Each record gives: D gene, clone size, J gene, V gene, CDR3 DNA, CDR3 protein. A D gene is named only where the DNA matches it firmly. Not all rows give a size; the values are once, few, many and, for expanded clones, a class.

D gene: NA
clone size: NA
J gene: TRBJ1-1
V gene: TRBV19
CDR3 DNA: TGTGCCAGTAGCTTACGGGTGAACACTGAAGCTTTCTTT
CDR3 protein: CASSLRVNTEAFF

D gene: NA
clone size: NA
J gene: TRBJ1-1
V gene: TRBV7-9
CDR3 DNA: TGTGCCAGCAGCTTATATATAAGTCGGGAGAACACTGAAGCTTTCTTT
CDR3 protein: CASSLYISRENTEAFF

D gene: TRBD1
clone size: NA
J gene: TRBJ2-1
V gene: TRBV15
CDR3 DNA: TGTGCCACCAGCAGAGCCCCTAGGACAGGGGGGATCAATGAGCAGTTCTTC
CDR3 protein: CATSRAPRTGGINEQFF

D gene: NA
clone size: once
J gene: TRBJ2-3
V gene: TRBV20-1
CDR3 DNA: TGCAGTGCTAGAGCCCCTATCGAGTATTTT
CDR3 protein: CSARAPIEYF

D gene: TRBD2
clone size: NA
J gene: TRBJ2-7
V gene: TRBV10-3
CDR3 DNA: TGTGCCATCGCTAGACTAGCGGGAGACGAGCAGTACTTC
CDR3 protein: CAIARLAGDEQYF

D gene: NA
clone size: few
J gene: TRBJ1-2
V gene: TRBV2
CDR3 DNA: TGTGCCAGCAGTGAAAACAGAGACTATGGCTACACCTTC
CDR3 protein: CASSENRDYGYTF

D gene: TRBD1
clone size: NA
J gene: TRBJ2-4
V gene: TRBV29-1
CDR3 DNA: TGCAGCGTTGAAGGGGTTTCGGCAGGGGGAAACATTCAGTACTTC
CDR3 protein: CSVEGVSAGGNIQYF

D gene: NA
clone size: NA
J gene: TRBJ2-4
V gene: TRBV4-1
CDR3 DNA: TGCGCCAGCAGAACGACAGTAGCCAAAAACATTCAGTACTTC
CDR3 protein: CASRTTVAKNIQYF

D gene: TRBD2
clone size: NA
J gene: TRBJ2-3
V gene: TRBV19
CDR3 DNA: TGTGCCAGTAGACCGGGACTACGGGAGGATACGCAGTATTTT
CDR3 protein: CASRPGLREDTQYF

D gene: NA
clone size: NA
J gene: TRBJ1-2
V gene: TRBV7-9
CDR3 DNA: TGTGCCAGCAGCTTAGGTAGCGGCTACACCTTC
CDR3 protein: CASSLGSGYTF

D gene: NA
clone size: NA
J gene: TRBJ1-1
V gene: TRBV28
CDR3 DNA: TGTGCCAGCAGCCCAGGGTACACTGAAGCTTTCTTT
CDR3 protein: CASSPGYTEAFF

D gene: TRBD1
clone size: NA
J gene: TRBJ2-5
V gene: TRBV19
CDR3 DNA: TGTGCCAGCAAGGACAGGGGATCTTACCAAGAGACCCAGTACTTC
CDR3 protein: CASKDRGSYQETQYF

D gene: TRBD1
clone size: once
J gene: TRBJ1-1
V gene: TRBV5-1
CDR3 DNA: TGCGCCAGCAGCTTTAGGACAGGTGACACTGAAGCTTTCTTT
CDR3 protein: CASSFRTGDTEAFF

D gene: NA
clone size: NA
J gene: TRBJ2-3
V gene: TRBV4-2
CDR3 DNA: TGTGCCAGCAGCCAAGTGTCCGCGGACACAGATACGCAGTATTTT
CDR3 protein: CASSQVSADTDTQYF

D gene: NA
clone size: NA
J gene: TRBJ2-7
V gene: TRBV2
CDR3 DNA: TGTGCCAGCAGAACAGGGAAGAACGAGCAGTACTTC
CDR3 protein: CASRTGKNEQYF